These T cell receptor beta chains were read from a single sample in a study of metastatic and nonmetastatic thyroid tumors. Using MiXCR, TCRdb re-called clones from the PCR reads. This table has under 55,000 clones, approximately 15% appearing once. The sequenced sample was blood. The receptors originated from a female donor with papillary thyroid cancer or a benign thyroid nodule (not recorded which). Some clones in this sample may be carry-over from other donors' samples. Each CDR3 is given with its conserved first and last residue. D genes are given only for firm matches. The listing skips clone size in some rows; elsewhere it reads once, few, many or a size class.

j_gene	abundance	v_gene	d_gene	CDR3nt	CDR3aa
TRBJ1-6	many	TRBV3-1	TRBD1	TGTGCCAGCAGCCAAGAAGTGATTATAACAGGGGGCACTAATTCACCCCTCCACTTT	CASSQEVIITGGTNSPLHF
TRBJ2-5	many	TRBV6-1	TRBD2	TGTGCCAGCAGTGAGGGACTACAAGAGACCCAGTACTTC	CASSEGLQETQYF
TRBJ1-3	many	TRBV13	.	TGTGCCAGCAGCTTAGAATCCTTTACGGGCAATAGAGGAAACACCATATATTTT	CASSLESFTGNRGNTIYF
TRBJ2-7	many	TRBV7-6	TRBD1	TGTGCCAGCAGTTCCAGACAGGGGCAGGAGCAGTACTTC	CASSSRQGQEQYF
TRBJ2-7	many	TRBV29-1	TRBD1	TGCAGCGTCTCCACCGGGACAGGTTTTTACGAGCAGTACTTC	CSVSTGTGFYEQYF
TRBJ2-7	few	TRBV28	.	TGTGCCAGCAGTCCCATGGACTGGGTTGGAGAGCAGTACTTC	CASSPMDWVGEQYF
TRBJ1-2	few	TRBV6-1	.	TGTGCCAGCAGCGATTCTAACTATGGCTACACTTTC	CASSDSNYGYTF
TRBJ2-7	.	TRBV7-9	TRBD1	TGTGCCAGCAGCTTAGAAGGGGGCGGCTACGAGCAGTACTTC	CASSLEGGGYEQYF
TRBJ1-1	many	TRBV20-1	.	TGCAGTGCTAGCGCAGGGTTGAGCACTGAAGCTTTCTTT	CSASAGLSTEAFF
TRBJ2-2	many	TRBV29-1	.	TGCAGCGTTAGGACAGCTAATCACGGGGAGCTGTTTTTT	CSVRTANHGELFF
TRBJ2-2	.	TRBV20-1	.	TGCAGTGCCAAGAGAGACACCGGGGAGCTGTTTTTT	CSAKRDTGELFF
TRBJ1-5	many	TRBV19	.	TGTGCCAGTACCCGAATGCGTAATCGGGACTCCAATCAGCCCCAGCATTTT	CASTRMRNRDSNQPQHF
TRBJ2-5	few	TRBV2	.	TGTTCCAGCAGCTCTGACAGGAGCCAAGAGACCCAGTACTTC	CSSSSDRSQETQYF
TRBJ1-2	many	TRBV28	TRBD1	TGTGCCAGCAGTTATCAGGACAGGGGTTACTATGGCTACACCTTC	CASSYQDRGYYGYTF
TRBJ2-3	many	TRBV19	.	TGTGCCAGCGGGGGGCCGGCAGATACGCAGTATTTT	CASGGPADTQYF
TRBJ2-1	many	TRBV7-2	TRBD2	TGTGCCAGCAGCTTAGGTAATCTGGCGGGAGGGTACAATGAGCAGTTCTTC	CASSLGNLAGGYNEQFF
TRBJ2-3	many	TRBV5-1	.	TGCGCCAGCAGCTTGGGACTCACAGATACGCAGTATTTT	CASSLGLTDTQYF
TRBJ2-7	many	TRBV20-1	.	TGCAGTGCTAGGCAGCCTAAAGGTTTGGTCGTTCACGAGCAGTACTTC	CSARQPKGLVVHEQYF
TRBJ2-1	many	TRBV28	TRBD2	TGTGCCAGCAGTTTAGGGCTAGCGGGAAAGAATGAGCAGTTCTTC	CASSLGLAGKNEQFF
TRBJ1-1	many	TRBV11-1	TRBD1	TGTGCCAGCAGCTTAGGGCAGGGGGCGCGTTTGGACACTGAAGCTTTCTTT	CASSLGQGARLDTEAFF
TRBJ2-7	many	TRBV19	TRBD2	TGTGCCCAAGTGGTAGCGGGAGTCTCCTACGAGCAGTACTTC	CAQVVAGVSYEQYF
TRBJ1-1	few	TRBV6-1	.	TGTTCCACCAGTGTGGGGATTAACACTGAAGCTTTCTTT	CSTSVGINTEAFF
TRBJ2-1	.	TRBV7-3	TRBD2	TGTGCCAGCAGACTTACGTCCAGGACTAGCGGGAACAATGAGCAGTTCTTC	CASRLTSRTSGNNEQFF
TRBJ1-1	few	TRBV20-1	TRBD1	TGTAGTGCTAGAGGGACAGGGAAGAACAATGAAGCTTTCTTT	CSARGTGKNNEAFF
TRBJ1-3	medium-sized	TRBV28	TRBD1	TGTGCCAGCAGTCAGAAGACAGGGCGAAACACCATATATTTT	CASSQKTGRNTIYF
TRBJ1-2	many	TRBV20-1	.	TGCAGTGCTAAAAAGGAGGCAACCTTCTATGGCTACACCTTC	CSAKKEATFYGYTF
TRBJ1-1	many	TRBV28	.	TGTGCCACCACCCCAGGGTTATCGGTTGAAGCTTTCTTT	CATTPGLSVEAFF
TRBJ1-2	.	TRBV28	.	TGTGCCAGCAGTTTAGGGGGGGGCGGCGGCTACACCTTC	CASSLGGGGGYTF
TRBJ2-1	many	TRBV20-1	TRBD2	TGCAGTGCTAGACCTACTAGCGGGAGGGGCAATGAGCAGTTCTTC	CSARPTSGRGNEQFF
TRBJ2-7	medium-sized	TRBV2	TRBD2	TGTGCCAGCAGTACTAGCGGGAGGAGCTCCTACGAGCAGTACTTC	CASSTSGRSSYEQYF
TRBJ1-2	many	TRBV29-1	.	TGCAGCGCCTACTCGGGGGGGATAGGTGGCTACACCTTC	CSAYSGGIGGYTF
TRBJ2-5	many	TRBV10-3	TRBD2	TGTGCCATCAGTGGAGCGGGAGGTCTCGAAGAGACCCAGTACTTC	CAISGAGGLEETQYF
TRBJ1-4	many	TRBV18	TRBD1	TGTGCCAGCTCACGAAACAGGGGGGAAGAAAAACTGTTTTTT	CASSRNRGEEKLFF
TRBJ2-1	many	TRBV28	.	TGTGCCAGCAGTTTATACAGGTCCCATGAGCAGTTCTTC	CASSLYRSHEQFF
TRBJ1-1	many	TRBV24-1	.	TGTGCCACCCCGAGGGGGGTTAGCACTGAAGCTTTCTTT	CATPRGVSTEAFF
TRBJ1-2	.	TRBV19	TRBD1	TGTGGCAGCTCCGGGACAGGGGGCATGGATTATGGCTACACCTTC	CGSSGTGGMDYGYTF
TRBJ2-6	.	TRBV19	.	TGTGCCTGTAGTACCCACCGGATCTCTGGGGCCAACGTCCTGACTTTC	CACSTHRISGANVLTF
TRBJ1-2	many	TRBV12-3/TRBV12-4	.	TGTGCCAGCAGGGCAACAGGGTTGGACTATGGCTACACCTTC	CASRATGLDYGYTF
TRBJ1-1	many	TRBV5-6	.	TGTGCCAGCAGCTTGGGAAGGGGCACTGAAGCTTTCTTT	CASSLGRGTEAFF
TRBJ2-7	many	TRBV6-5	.	TGTGCCAGCAGTTACTCGAGGTGGGGGTGGGCGCGTGAGCAGTACTTC	CASSYSRWGWAREQYF
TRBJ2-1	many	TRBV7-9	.	TGTGCCAGCAGCCTCGCCGGAGAGGATGAGCAGTTCTTC	CASSLAGEDEQFF
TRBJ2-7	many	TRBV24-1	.	TGTGCCACCAGTGATTACGGAGCATCGGGGTACGAGCAGTACTTC	CATSDYGASGYEQYF
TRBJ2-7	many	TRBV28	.	TGTGCCAGCAGTTTATCCCAGGGGCACGAGCAGTACTTC	CASSLSQGHEQYF
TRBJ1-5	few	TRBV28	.	TGTGCCAGCAGTTTAGGGGCATTAAATCAGCCCCAGCATTTT	CASSLGALNQPQHF
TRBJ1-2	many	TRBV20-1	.	TGCAGTGCTAGAGATCCACAGGAGGGCGGCTACACCTTC	CSARDPQEGGYTF
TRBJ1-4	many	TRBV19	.	TGTGCCAGTAGTATTTCGGTCCCAGCCGCAACTAATGAAAAACTGTTTTTT	CASSISVPAATNEKLFF
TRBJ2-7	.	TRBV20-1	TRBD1	TGCAGTGCCCGCCAGACAGGGGGAAATTACGAGCAGTACTTC	CSARQTGGNYEQYF
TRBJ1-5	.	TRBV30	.	TGTGCCTGGAGTCATCGGGGTTTATGGAATCAGCCCCAGCATTTT	CAWSHRGLWNQPQHF
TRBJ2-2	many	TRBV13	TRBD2	TGTGCCAGCAGCATCTCGCCCCCATGGACTAGCTGGGCCGGGGAGCTGTTTTTT	CASSISPPWTSWAGELFF
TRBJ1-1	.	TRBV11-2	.	TGTGCCAGCAGCTTTACTTCGGTCTCCCGGGGCGCGGCTACTGAAGCTTTCTTT	CASSFTSVSRGAATEAFF
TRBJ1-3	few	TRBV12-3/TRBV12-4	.	TGCGCCAGCAGTCCCCACAGTTCGGGAAACACCATATATTTT	CASSPHSSGNTIYF
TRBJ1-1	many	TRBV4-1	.	TGCGCCAGCAGCCGAGGCTGGGGGACTGAAGCTTTCTTT	CASSRGWGTEAFF
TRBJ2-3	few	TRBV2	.	TGTGCCATCAAGGGTTCCTTAAGCGTACTAGATACGCAGTATTTT	CAIKGSLSVLDTQYF
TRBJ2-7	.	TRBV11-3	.	TGTGCCAGCAGCACCTACAGGGTGCCGTACGAGCAGTACTTC	CASSTYRVPYEQYF
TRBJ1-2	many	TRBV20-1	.	TGCAGTGCTAGAGGAGGCGGGGGAGAGGGGCTATATGGCTACACCTTC	CSARGGGGEGLYGYTF
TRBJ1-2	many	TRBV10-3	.	TGTGCCATCAGTGATATGGGGGCCGTCTATGGCTACACCTTC	CAISDMGAVYGYTF
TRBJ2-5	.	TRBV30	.	TGTGACTGGAATCGTCGGGGGAGCGGGGAGACCCAGTACTTC	CDWNRRGSGETQYF
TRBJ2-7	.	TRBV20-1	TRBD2	TGCAGTGCTAGAGATCGGGGCGGGACTAGCGGGAGGCCGAGCGAGCAGTACTTC	CSARDRGGTSGRPSEQYF
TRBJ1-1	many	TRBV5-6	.	TGTGCCAGCGGCAAAGCTACCGGGATCCCCTTATCCTACACTGAAGCTTTCTTT	CASGKATGIPLSYTEAFF